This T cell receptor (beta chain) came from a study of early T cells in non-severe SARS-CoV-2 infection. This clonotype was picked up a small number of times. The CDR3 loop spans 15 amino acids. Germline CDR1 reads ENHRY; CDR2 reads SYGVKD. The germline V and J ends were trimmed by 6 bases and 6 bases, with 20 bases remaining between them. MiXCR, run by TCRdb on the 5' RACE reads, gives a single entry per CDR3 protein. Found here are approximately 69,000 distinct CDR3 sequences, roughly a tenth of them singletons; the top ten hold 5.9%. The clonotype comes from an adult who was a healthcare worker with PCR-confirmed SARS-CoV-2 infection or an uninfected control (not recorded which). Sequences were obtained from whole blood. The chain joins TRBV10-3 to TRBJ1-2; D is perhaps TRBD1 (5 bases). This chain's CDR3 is CAISALQRGADGYTF. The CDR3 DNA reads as TGTGCCATCAGCGCGCTTCAAAGGGGCGCGGATGGCTACACCTTC.